This T cell receptor beta chain was sequenced for a study of early T cells in non-severe SARS-CoV-2 infection. From the 5' RACE reads, TCRdb called clonotypes with MiXCR, one entry per CDR3 protein. Here the sample spans roughly 56,000 distinct CDR3 sequences, roughly a tenth being singletons. Deletions cut 4 bases from V and 7 bases from J, with 8 bases between. CDR1 SGHAT and CDR2 FQDESV come from the germline V gene (reference sequence). The CDR3 length is 11 residues. This receptor was taken from an adult who was a healthcare worker with PCR-confirmed SARS-CoV-2 infection or an uninfected control (not recorded which). This chain connects TRBV11-1 to TRBJ2-7; D gene uncertain. Specimen: whole blood. Here the CDR3 DNA reads TGTGCCAGCAGCTCAGATCGAGAGCAGTACTTC. Translating it yields CASSSDREQYF.